A selection of T cell receptor beta chains follows, all from one sample in a study of blood T cell repertoires in COVID-19. The repertoire was sequenced with immunoSEQ multiplex PCR; TCRdb's copy has only in-frame clones and lacks some. This table holds 250,000 to 350,000 clones, 65% to 85% found once. Sequencing used peripheral blood. These receptors all stem from a person aged 70 to 85 with COVID-19, enrolled during active disease. Each CDR3 is given with its conserved first and last residue. The order of the fields is J gene, V gene, D gene, clone size, CDR3 DNA, CDR3 protein. The D gene is left open where the match is weak. The size field is filled for only some rows; it gives once, few, many or a size class.

>TRBJ2-1|TRBV19|TRBD2|-
TGTGCCAGTAATCAACTAGCGGGAGGGCCGGTGGATGAGCAGTTCTTC
CASNQLAGGPVDEQFF
>TRBJ1-2|TRBV7-2|-|-
TGTGCCAGCAGCTTCCTTTTTGTGTCGTATGGCTACACCTTC
CASSFLFVSYGYTF
>TRBJ1-5|TRBV10-3|TRBD1|-
TGTGCCATCAGCGGTGGACAGGGAAGTCAGCCCCAGCATTTT
CAISGGQGSQPQHF
>TRBJ2-1|TRBV27|TRBD2|-
TGTGCCAGCAGTTTATTTTCGCGGGGGGCAACGGAGGAGCAGTTCTTC
CASSLFSRGATEEQFF
>TRBJ1-5|TRBV10-3|TRBD1|-
TGTGCCGCCAAAGACAGGGAAGATCAGCCCCAGCATTTT
CAAKDREDQPQHF
>TRBJ2-3|TRBV2|-|-
TGTGCCAGCAGCCGGGCGAGGGCAGATACGCAGTATTTT
CASSRARADTQYF
>TRBJ1-1|TRBV7-9|-|-
TGTGCCAGCACCTCTGCGGCAAAGAACACTGAAGCTTTCTTT
CASTSAAKNTEAFF
>TRBJ1-2|TRBV12-3/TRBV12-4|-|-
TGTGCCAGCAGTTTAGTGGCGGGGTATGGCTACACCTTC
CASSLVAGYGYTF
>TRBJ1-1|TRBV10-3|-|-
TGTGCCATCAGTGAGGACAGGTGGAAAGCTTTCTTT
CAISEDRWKAFF
>TRBJ2-1|TRBV24-1|TRBD2|-
TGTGCCACCAGTGATGCTCTAGCGGACACCGATGAGCAGTTCTTC
CATSDALADTDEQFF
>TRBJ2-7|TRBV2|-|-
TGTGCCAGCAGTTTGAACAGGGTACCCTACGAGCAGTACTTC
CASSLNRVPYEQYF
>TRBJ1-1|TRBV18|TRBD1|-
TGTGCCAGCTCCCGGGACAGCAGCCTACAACTGAACACTGAAGCTTTCTTT
CASSRDSSLQLNTEAFF
>TRBJ2-2|TRBV30|-|-
TGTGCCTGCGTTGGACAGGGAGGGACCGGGGAGCTGTTTTTT
CACVGQGGTGELFF
>TRBJ1-3|TRBV3-1/TRBV3-2|-|-
TGTGCCAGCAGCCAGACCGGGACAACTGGAAACACCATATATTTT
CASSQTGTTGNTIYF
>TRBJ2-3|TRBV9|TRBD2|-
TGTGCCAGCAGCGTACTTTCGAGCGGGATCACAGATACGCAGTATTTT
CASSVLSSGITDTQYF
>TRBJ2-7|TRBV19|-|-
TGTGCCAGTAGTATGAGCGGAAGCTCCTACGAGCAGTACTTC
CASSMSGSSYEQYF
>TRBJ2-2|TRBV27|-|-
TGTGCCAGCAGTGCGGAGGTCGGGGAGCTGTTTTTT
CASSAEVGELFF
>TRBJ2-7|TRBV29-1|-|once
TGCAGCGTTGTCACGCAGCGGGTACATGGCGAGCAGTACTTC
CSVVTQRVHGEQYF
>TRBJ2-7|TRBV3-1/TRBV3-2|TRBD2|-
TGTGCCAGCAGCCAAGATCGCGGCGGGGGGACCTACGAGCAGTACTTC
CASSQDRGGGTYEQYF
>TRBJ2-7|TRBV10-3|TRBD1|once
TGTGCCATCACCGACCCCCGACAGGGACCCCACGAGCAGTACTTC
CAITDPRQGPHEQYF
>TRBJ1-4|TRBV2|TRBD1|-
TGTGCCAGCAGGCCGACAGGGGCTTATGGGGAAAAACTGTTTTTT
CASRPTGAYGEKLFF
>TRBJ1-5|TRBV19|-|-
TGTGCCAGTAGTATCATCCCCCAGCCCCAGCATTTT
CASSIIPQPQHF
>TRBJ2-2|TRBV4-3|TRBD1|-
TGCGCCAGCAGCCGATTGGGGACAGGGAGTCCCGGGGAGCTGTTTTTT
CASSRLGTGSPGELFF
>TRBJ2-1|TRBV4-2|-|-
TGTGCCAGCAGCCAAGTTCGACAGAATCCCTACAATGAGCAGTTCTTC
CASSQVRQNPYNEQFF
>TRBJ2-2|TRBV7-2|-|-
TGTGCCAGCAGCTTAGGGCTAGTGACTGCCGGGGAGCTGTTTTTT
CASSLGLVTAGELFF
>TRBJ2-3|TRBV6-5|TRBD2|-
TGTGCCAGCAGTTACTCATGGGGTGCGGGAGCGGATACGCAGTATTTT
CASSYSWGAGADTQYF
>TRBJ1-5|TRBV19|-|-
TGTGCCAGTAAACGGGCGGTGAACGGGGATCAGCCCCAGCATTTT
CASKRAVNGDQPQHF